Sequencing of this TCR beta chain was carried out in a study of metastatic and nonmetastatic thyroid tumors. Looking at the study overall: Repertoires were compared across blood and tumor or nodule tissue from malignant and benign thyroid patients.

TCRdb called clones again from the PCR reads with MiXCR. The table lists roughly 72,000 clones, roughly 18% of them singletons. CDR1 is MRHNA and CDR2 is SNTAGT in the germline V gene. The CDR3 spans 9 residues. Not a single patient had been given any form of treatment at any point before undergoing thyroid surgery. Sequenced material: blood. The genes are TRBV6-4 and TRBJ1-1; a possible D gene is TRBD1 (6 bases). The TCR sequence derives from a female donor with papillary thyroid cancer or a benign thyroid nodule (not recorded which). Some clones in this sample may be carry-over from other donors' samples. The CDR3 region is CRGGVEAFF. The CDR3 nucleotides are TGTAGGGGGGGGGTCGAAGCTTTCTTT.